One TCR beta chain is described in this entry. Measured with immunoSEQ multiplex PCR; TCRdb has only the in-frame clones, and not every one. The sample has 50,000 to 60,000 clones, around 90% seen once. This specimen belongs to a study of T cell changes during pregnancy in multiple sclerosis. The CDR3 has 15 residues. The V segment lost 4 bases and the J segment 2 bases; nucleotides outside the gene matches: 5. Looked up from germline, CDR1 is SGHNT and CDR2 is YYREEE (reference sequence). V and J are TRBV5-4 and TRBJ2-1; 8 nucleotides align to TRBD2. The sequences come from CD4+ T cells from peripheral blood mononuclear cells, collected in the second trimester of pregnancy. The receptor was derived from a female donor with multiple sclerosis, enrolled in a pregnancy study. Here the CDR3 DNA reads TGTGCCAGCAGCGCAACTAGCGGCCCCTACAATGAGCAGTTCTTC. This translates into CASSATSGPYNEQFF.